These T cell receptor beta chains were read from a single sample in a study of regulatory T cells in long-lasting Graves disease. Each CDR3 protein is one row after TCRdb ran MiXCR on the multiplex PCR reads. The data show hundreds of thousands of distinct CDR3 sequences, 15% to 20% seen once. The same data also contributed to another study, on T cells in Graves' hyperthyroidism and ophthalmopathy.

The starting material was peripheral blood mononuclear cells (PBMCs), obtained at new diagnosis, from a patient treated with antithyroid drugs. The source is a man aged 35 to 55 with Graves disease. Both conserved end residues are part of each CDR3. The D gene is left open where the match is weak. Clone size, where shown, is once, few, many, or a class for clones that have expanded.

j_gene | abundance | v_gene | d_gene | CDR3aa | CDR3nt
TRBJ1-1 | many | TRBV5-1 | - | CASSSKIMNTEAFF | TGCGCCAGCAGCTCGAAGATTATGAACACTGAAGCTTTCTTT
TRBJ1-4 | few | TRBV4-3 | - | CASSQVFGTNEKLFF | TGCGCCAGCAGCCAAGTCTTTGGAACTAATGAAAAACTGTTTTTT
TRBJ2-7 | many | TRBV12-3/TRBV12-4 | - | CASSLVAPYEQYF | TGTGCCAGCAGTTTGGTGGCCCCCTACGAGCAGTACTTC
TRBJ1-3 | - | TRBV7-2 | - | CASSSTPTGGNTIYF | TGTGCCAGCAGCTCTACCCCCACAGGGGGAAACACCATATATTTT
TRBJ2-1 | - | TRBV2 | TRBD1 | CAFPKPGQGRDEQFF | TGTGCCTTTCCAAAACCGGGACAGGGTCGAGATGAGCAGTTCTTC
TRBJ2-5 | - | TRBV5-1 | TRBD1 | CASAGQGGQETQYF | TGCGCCAGCGCTGGACAGGGAGGCCAAGAGACCCAGTACTTC
TRBJ2-5 | - | TRBV20-1 | - | CSARKQGRETQYF | TGCAGTGCTAGAAAACAGGGACGGGAGACCCAGTACTTC
TRBJ2-1 | many | TRBV2 | - | CASSGWQGGPNEQFF | TGTGCCAGCAGTGGATGGCAGGGGGGGCCCAATGAGCAGTTCTTC
TRBJ2-1 | - | TRBV5-1 | - | CASSLGTASSYNEQFF | TGCGCCAGCAGCCTTGGGACCGCGAGCTCCTACAATGAGCAGTTCTTC
TRBJ2-2 | - | TRBV6-1 | - | CASRRDSRTGELFF | TGTGCCTCCCGCCGGGACTCACGAACCGGGGAGCTGTTTTTT
TRBJ2-5 | few | TRBV5-1 | - | CASSLGQQGTQYF | TGCGCCAGCAGCTTGGGGCAGCAAGGGACCCAGTACTTC
TRBJ1-1 | - | TRBV20-1 | TRBD1 | CSAPGQGNTEAFF | TGCAGTGCGCCGGGACAGGGGAACACTGAAGCTTTCTTT
TRBJ1-1 | - | TRBV20-1 | - | CSAVENTEAFF | TGCAGTGCTGTGGAGAACACTGAAGCTTTCTTT
TRBJ2-1 | - | TRBV5-1 | - | CASQQLEGGGEQFF | TGCGCCAGCCAACAGCTAGAGGGCGGAGGTGAGCAGTTCTTC
TRBJ1-5 | many | TRBV5-1 | TRBD1 | CASRYGTDSNQPQHF | TGCGCCAGCAGATACGGGACAGATAGCAATCAGCCCCAGCATTTT
TRBJ2-2 | - | TRBV20-1 | TRBD2 | CSARVPAGGANTGELFF | TGCAGTGCTAGGGTACCAGCGGGGGGCGCTAACACCGGGGAGCTGTTTTTT
TRBJ1-1 | many | TRBV3-1 | - | CASSQDRPRANTEAFF | TGTGCCAGCAGCCAAGATAGGCCTAGAGCGAACACTGAAGCTTTCTTT
TRBJ2-1 | many | TRBV29-1 | TRBD1 | CSALGQLNEQFF | TGCAGCGCCCTGGGACAGCTCAATGAGCAGTTCTTC
TRBJ2-5 | many | TRBV9 | TRBD2 | CASSVGASGGKTQYF | TGTGCCAGCAGCGTAGGGGCTAGCGGGGGGAAGACCCAGTACTTC
TRBJ1-2 | once | TRBV24-1 | - | CAAGGPGYYGYTF | TGTGCCGCCGGGGGCCCCGGATACTATGGCTACACCTTC
TRBJ2-5 | many | TRBV12-3/TRBV12-4 | - | CASSPDRPQETQYF | TGTGCCAGCAGCCCCGACAGGCCGCAAGAGACCCAGTACTTC
TRBJ1-4 | - | TRBV28 | TRBD1 | CASSDRVDEKLFF | TGTGCCAGCAGTGACAGGGTTGATGAAAAACTGTTTTTT
TRBJ2-6 | many | TRBV20-1 | - | CSASRVGANVLTF | TGCAGTGCTAGTAGGGTTGGGGCCAACGTCCTGACTTTC
TRBJ1-1 | many | TRBV27 | TRBD1 | CASSSRQGLNTEAFF | TGTGCCAGCAGTTCCAGACAGGGGTTGAACACTGAAGCTTTCTTT
TRBJ2-5 | many | TRBV5-1 | - | CASTAGPAQETQYF | TGCGCCAGCACTGCGGGGCCAGCTCAAGAGACCCAGTACTTC
TRBJ2-7 | many | TRBV7-9 | - | CASSTTQTTGAPPNEQYF | TGTGCCAGCAGCACCACCCAGACGACGGGGGCTCCCCCGAACGAGCAGTACTTC
TRBJ2-1 | - | TRBV6-1 | - | CASGGRGNEQFF | TGTGCCAGCGGGGGGCGAGGCAATGAGCAGTTCTTC
TRBJ2-1 | many | TRBV3-1 | - | CASSQGLGAPYNEQFF | TGTGCCAGCAGCCAAGGGCTGGGGGCACCCTACAATGAGCAGTTCTTC
TRBJ2-1 | - | TRBV9 | TRBD2 | CASSVFSGGPDEQFF | TGTGCCAGCAGCGTATTCTCGGGGGGACCGGATGAGCAGTTCTTC
TRBJ1-6 | - | TRBV2 | - | CASKGSYNSPLHF | TGTGCCAGCAAGGGGTCCTATAATTCACCCCTCCACTTT
TRBJ2-3 | few | TRBV19 | - | CASRTTFRFTDTQYF | TGTGCCAGTAGGACGACTTTTCGGTTCACAGATACGCAGTATTTT
TRBJ2-3 | - | TRBV6-1 | - | CASRLITATDTQYF | TGTGCCAGCAGACTCATAACGGCCACAGATACGCAGTATTTT
TRBJ1-2 | many | TRBV12-5 | TRBD1 | CASALDRTTQIYGYTF | TGTGCTAGTGCCTTGGACAGGACCACCCAAATCTATGGCTACACCTTC
TRBJ2-5 | many | TRBV24-1 | - | CATSGAGTKTQYF | TGTGCCACCAGTGGAGCAGGGACAAAGACCCAGTACTTC
TRBJ2-3 | many | TRBV6-2/TRBV6-3 | - | CASETEADTQYF | TGTGCCAGCGAAACCGAGGCAGATACGCAGTATTTT
TRBJ2-7 | many | TRBV2 | - | CASSPFSYEQYF | TGTGCCAGCAGCCCATTCTCCTACGAGCAGTACTTC
TRBJ2-1 | - | TRBV20-1 | - | CSASPPAGNEQFF | TGCAGTGCATCCCCCCCCGCGGGCAATGAGCAGTTCTTC
TRBJ1-1 | many | TRBV18 | - | CASSPPGRGTEAFF | TGTGCCAGCTCACCACCGGGTCGAGGCACTGAAGCTTTCTTT
TRBJ2-7 | many | TRBV6-1 | - | CASSVGTYSYEQYF | TGTGCCAGCAGTGTTGGGACATACTCCTACGAGCAGTACTTC
TRBJ2-5 | - | TRBV19 | - | CASSIGSAVGAGTQYF | TGTGCCAGTAGTATAGGGTCCGCGGTAGGAGCGGGGACCCAGTACTTC
TRBJ2-1 | few | TRBV12-5 | - | CASGLLFNEQFF | TGTGCTAGTGGTTTACTTTTCAATGAGCAGTTCTTC
TRBJ1-3 | many | TRBV30 | - | CAWSRDRASGNTIYF | TGTGCCTGGAGCCGCGACAGAGCCTCTGGAAACACCATATATTTT
TRBJ1-2 | many | TRBV10-3 | TRBD1 | CAMGQGNYGYTF | TGTGCCATGGGACAGGGTAACTATGGCTACACCTTC
TRBJ1-1 | few | TRBV7-2 | - | CASSLALGGATEAFF | TGTGCCAGCAGCTTAGCTTTGGGGGGGGCCACTGAAGCTTTCTTT
TRBJ1-1 | - | TRBV10-2 | - | CASSELAVNTEAFF | TGCGCCAGCAGTGAGTTGGCAGTGAACACTGAAGCTTTCTTT
TRBJ1-4 | - | TRBV30 | - | CAWSNSVDEKLFF | TGTGCCTGGAGCAACTCGGTAGATGAAAAACTGTTTTTT
TRBJ2-3 | many | TRBV18 | - | CASSGRIDRPDTQYF | TGTGCCAGCTCAGGGAGGATCGACAGGCCAGATACGCAGTATTTT
TRBJ2-1 | many | TRBV28 | - | CASSLYYNEQFF | TGTGCCAGCAGTTTATACTACAATGAGCAGTTCTTC
TRBJ1-2 | - | TRBV6-2/TRBV6-3 | - | CASSYGEDGGYTF | TGTGCCAGCAGTTATGGGGAGGACGGTGGCTACACCTTC
TRBJ2-5 | many | TRBV11-2 | - | CASRLSGNMETQYF | TGTGCCAGCAGACTCTCGGGGAATATGGAGACCCAGTACTTC
TRBJ2-1 | many | TRBV7-8 | - | CASSPGPIRDEQFF | TGTGCCAGCAGCCCGGGCCCAATACGGGATGAGCAGTTCTTC
TRBJ2-5 | many | TRBV29-1 | - | CSVGERYQETQYF | TGCAGCGTTGGAGAACGATACCAAGAGACCCAGTACTTC
TRBJ1-1 | - | TRBV11-2 | - | CASSLVQGMNTEAYF | TGTGCCAGCAGCTTAGTTCAGGGGATGAACACTGAAGCTTACTTT
TRBJ2-3 | many | TRBV12-3/TRBV12-4 | TRBD2 | CASSLWLGLEKDTQYF | TGTGCCAGCAGCTTATGGTTGGGACTAGAGAAAGATACGCAGTATTTT
TRBJ2-5 | many | TRBV6-9 | TRBD1 | CASSYATGSETQYF | TGTGCCAGCAGTTACGCGACAGGGTCGGAGACCCAGTACTTC